This TCR beta chain was sequenced during a study of T cell repertoires in cytomegalovirus infection. General study results and limits: HLA-C-restricted TCR beta clonotypes specific for CMV led the ex vivo response.

TCRdb used MiXCR to reprocess the reads, holding one entry per CDR3 protein. The sample shows some 480,000 distinct CDR3 sequences, 33% of them seen only once. Trimming removed 1 base from V and 5 bases from J, with 15 bases in between. The germline V gene has CDR1 MNHEY and CDR2 SMNVEV (reference sequence). The CDR3 runs to 15 residues. As regards this clonotype: Antigen specificity is unknown.

This chain connects TRBV27 to TRBJ2-7, with D tentatively TRBD2 (6 bases). The sequences come from cultured PBMCs, collected from culture after CMV antigen stimulation. The sequence was obtained from a human donor in good health (CMV status not recorded). Some clones in this sample may be carry-over from other donors' samples. The CDR3 nucleotides read TGTGCCAGCAGTTTATATACCGGGAGACGCGACGAGCAGTACTTC. The encoded protein is CASSLYTGRRDEQYF.